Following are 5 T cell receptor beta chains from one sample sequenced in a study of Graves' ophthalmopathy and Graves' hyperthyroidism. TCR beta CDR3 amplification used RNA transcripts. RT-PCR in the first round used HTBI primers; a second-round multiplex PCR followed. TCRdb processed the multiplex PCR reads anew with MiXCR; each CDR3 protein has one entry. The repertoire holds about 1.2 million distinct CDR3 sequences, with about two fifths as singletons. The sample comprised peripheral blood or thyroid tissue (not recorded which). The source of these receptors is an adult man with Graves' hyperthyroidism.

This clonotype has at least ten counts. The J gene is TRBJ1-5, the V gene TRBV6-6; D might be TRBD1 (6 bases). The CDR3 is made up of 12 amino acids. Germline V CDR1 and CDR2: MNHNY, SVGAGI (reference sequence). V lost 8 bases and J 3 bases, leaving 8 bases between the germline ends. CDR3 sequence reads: CASGQHNQPQHF. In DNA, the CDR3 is TGTGCCAGCGGACAGCACAATCAGCCCCAGCATTTT.

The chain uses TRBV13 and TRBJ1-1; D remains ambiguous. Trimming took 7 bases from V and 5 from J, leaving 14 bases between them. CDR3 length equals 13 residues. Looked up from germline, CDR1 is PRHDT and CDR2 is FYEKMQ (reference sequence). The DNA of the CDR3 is TGTGCCAGCACCGAGCCCTCCCGGACTGAAGCTTTCTTT. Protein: CASTEPSRTEAFF.

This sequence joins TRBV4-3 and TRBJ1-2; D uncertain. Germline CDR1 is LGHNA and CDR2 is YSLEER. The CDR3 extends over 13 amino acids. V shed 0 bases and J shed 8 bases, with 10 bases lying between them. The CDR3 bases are TGCGCCAGCAGCCAAGATGGACTAGCGGGCTACACCTTC. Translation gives CASSQDGLAGYTF.

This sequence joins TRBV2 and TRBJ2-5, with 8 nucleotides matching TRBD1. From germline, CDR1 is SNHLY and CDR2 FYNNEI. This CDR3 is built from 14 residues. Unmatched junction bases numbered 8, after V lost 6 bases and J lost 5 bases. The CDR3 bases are TGTGCCAGCAGCGCTAGGGGACAGGTGGAGACCCAGTACTTC. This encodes CASSARGQVETQYF.

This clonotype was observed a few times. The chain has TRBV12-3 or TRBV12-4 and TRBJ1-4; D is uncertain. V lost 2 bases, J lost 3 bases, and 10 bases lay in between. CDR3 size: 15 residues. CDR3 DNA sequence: TGTGCCAGCAGTTTATCGCGGGTGGCTAATGAAAAACTGTTTTTT. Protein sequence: CASSLSRVANEKLFF.